The rows below give T cell receptor beta chains drawn from one sample of a study of regulatory T cells in long-lasting Graves disease. MiXCR, run by TCRdb on the multiplex PCR reads, gives a single entry per CDR3 protein. This table has fewer than 600,000 distinct CDR3 sequences, under 25% appearing once. Specimen: peripheral blood mononuclear cells (PBMCs), collected when the disease was refractory, from a patient treated with antithyroid drugs. These receptors originate from a female donor with Graves disease. The CDR3 runs from the conserved cysteine through the conserved F or W. Size tells how often a clone was seen (once, few, many) or the class of an expanded clone, and some rows leave it out.

>13|many|TRBJ1-4|TRBV6-1
CASRRGTSEKLFF
>14|many|TRBJ2-5|TRBV6-1
CASSLTGEGETQYF
>13|-|TRBJ2-7|TRBV12-3/TRBV12-4
CASSPGQGAGQYF
>12|many|TRBJ2-5|TRBV29-1
CSVEEAEETQYF
>13|-|TRBJ2-7|TRBV29-1
CSVELLAGNEQYF
>15|-|TRBJ1-2|TRBV7-9
CASSIQVQDNYGYTF
>16|few|TRBJ1-4|TRBV6-6
CASSYSTGSVGEKLFF
>15|many|TRBJ2-7|TRBV28
CASIQSGTGVYEQYF
>13|many|TRBJ1-4|TRBV27
CASSWSIGEKLFF
>16|many|TRBJ1-2|TRBV12-3/TRBV12-4
CASSPQGARANYGYTF
>12|few|TRBJ1-1|TRBV6-1
CASTRAGSEAFF
>16|-|TRBJ2-1|TRBV28
CASSFARILSYNEQFF
>14|many|TRBJ1-1|TRBV12-3/TRBV12-4
CASSSQRMNTEAFF
>13|many|TRBJ2-7|TRBV28
CASSLGGSYEQYF
>13|many|TRBJ1-2|TRBV29-1
CSVEGGEVYGYTF
>13|-|TRBJ2-5|TRBV2
CASSGLYPETQYF
>13|few|TRBJ1-1|TRBV14
CASSQELDTEAFF
>16|few|TRBJ2-5|TRBV7-6
CASSFGGEAFQETQYF
>16|many|TRBJ2-7|TRBV6-2/TRBV6-3
CASSLGPGEAGYEQYF
>12|few|TRBJ1-2|TRBV6-5
CASSYEGNGYTF
>14|many|TRBJ2-7|TRBV7-2
CASSQRQGAYEQYF
>13|many|TRBJ1-2|TRBV27
CASSRQDSEAYTF
>15|many|TRBJ1-5|TRBV7-2
CASSLGRWGIQPQHF
>15|many|TRBJ2-7|TRBV5-1
CASSLMGQGPYEQYF
>17|-|TRBJ1-5|TRBV4-2
CASSQEAQRTANQPQHF
>13|few|TRBJ1-2|TRBV20-1
CSARVSNFAGYTF
>17|many|TRBJ1-2|TRBV28
CASSLVGLQSSNYGYTF
>10|-|TRBJ2-7|TRBV11-2
CASSLREQYF
>14|-|TRBJ1-2|TRBV10-2
CASSESGTFYDYTF
>15|few|TRBJ2-2|TRBV7-9
CASSIHGQGTGELFF
>15|many|TRBJ1-1|TRBV7-2
CASSLALGGGLEAFF
>12|-|TRBJ2-7|TRBV10-3
CATQGGSYEQYF
>13|many|TRBJ2-2|TRBV2
CASSDSRLGELFF
>13|many|TRBJ1-1|TRBV6-1
CASSRATNTEAFF
>14|-|TRBJ1-1|TRBV6-5
CASSYSGGSTEAFF
>16|many|TRBJ2-7|TRBV27
CASSTRQGVNGYEQYF
>13|-|TRBJ1-1|TRBV29-1
CSVSLGGWAEAFF
>17|many|TRBJ2-7|TRBV6-5
CASSYPTLAGRGNEQYF
>17|-|TRBJ2-1|TRBV15
CATCRERGGGSYNEQFF
>15|-|TRBJ1-6|TRBV6-2/TRBV6-3
CASSYSLDVLSPLHF
>17|few|TRBJ2-5|TRBV6-4
CASSSLAGGPPQETQYF
>14|many|TRBJ1-2|TRBV20-1
CSARVDGLADGYTF
>14|-|TRBJ1-2|TRBV7-2
CASSLRQGSYGYTF
>16|few|TRBJ1-1|TRBV20-1
CSARDYRRQLNTEAFF
>17|few|TRBJ2-7|TRBV7-4
CASSLRVAGGPSYEQYF
>15|many|TRBJ1-1|TRBV6-5
CASSYSIGGNTEAFF
>17|-|TRBJ2-7|TRBV7-6
CASSLARTARSSYEQYF
>12|-|TRBJ1-2|TRBV10-3
CAVAGERSGYTF
>13|few|TRBJ2-3|TRBV27
CASSSFSGDTQYF
>14|few|TRBJ2-7|TRBV20-1
CSARDGQIPYEQYF
>15|many|TRBJ2-4|TRBV4-2
CASSQDGVAKNIQYF
>13|many|TRBJ2-7|TRBV28
CASKELGSNEQYF
>16|few|TRBJ2-2|TRBV7-3
CASSLLPGGEHGELFF
>15|many|TRBJ1-4|TRBV2
CASRISQVLNEKLFF
>15|-|TRBJ2-7|TRBV6-1
CASSKSGTSGYEQYF